This passage covers 26 T cell receptor beta chains from one sample sequenced in a study of T cell responses to AZD1222 COVID-19 vaccine. The protocol was immunoSEQ multiplex PCR, while the TCRdb copy is restricted to in-frame clones and leaves out a portion. The table lists 110,000 or so clones, about 91% of them singletons. Here the sequenced sample was peripheral blood, taken 28 days after the second AZD1222 dose. Receptor source: an adult who received the AZD1222 COVID-19 vaccine.

This clone was counted a single time. The chain carries TRBV6-6 and TRBJ1-4, with 10 bases that match TRBD1. Germline-derived CDR1 and CDR2 are MNHNY and SVGAGI (reference sequence). With V trimmed by 8 bases and J by 2 bases, 5 bases remained unmatched. CDR3 length: 15 amino acids. In DNA form, the CDR3 reads TGTGCCAGCGAAGACAGGGGGCAGACTAATGAAAAACTGTTTTTT. Encoded protein: CASEDRGQTNEKLFF.

The chain combines TRBV2 with TRBJ2-7; 10 bases are shared with TRBD2. The CDR3 is 14 residues long. Unmatched junction bases numbered 4, after V lost 6 bases and J lost 2 bases. Germline loops: CDR1 SNHLY, CDR2 FYNNEI. CDR3 in amino acids: CASRLTSGAYEQYF. The CDR3 DNA reads TGTGCCAGCAGACTCACTAGCGGGGCCTACGAGCAGTACTTC.

The chain couples TRBV6-2 or TRBV6-3 to TRBJ2-1, with 9 bases fitting TRBD2. Germline CDR1 is MNHEY and CDR2 is SVGEGT. Trimming at V came to 5 bases and at J to 4 bases, leaving 6 bases not matched to a gene. The CDR3 runs to 15 residues. Here the CDR3 DNA reads TGTGCCAGCAGTCGAGCGGGGGGCCCATACAATGAGCAGTTCTTC. Translating it yields CASSRAGGPYNEQFF.

This chain uses TRBV19 with TRBJ1-4, with a weak D call TRBD1 (6 bases). CDR1 and CDR2 (germline): LNHDA, SQIVND (reference sequence). Trimming cost V 4 bases and J 7 bases, with 10 bases left between them. The CDR3 is 13 amino acids. The CDR3 DNA reads as TGTGCCAGTAGTAAACAGGGTGGTGAAAAACTGTTTTTT. This encodes CASSKQGGEKLFF. Variable domain in full (rest from reference TRBV19 and TRBJ1-4): DGGITQSPKYLFRKEGQNVTLSCEQNLNHDAMYWYRQDPGQGLRLIYYSQIVNDFQKGDIAEGYSVSREKKESFPLTVTSAQKNPTAFYLCASSKQGGEKLFFGSGTQLSVL.

The J gene is TRBJ1-2, the V gene TRBV6-5, with a weak D call TRBD1 (6 bases). Trimming took off 7 bases at V and 2 bases at J, with 14 bases between the two ends. Germline V gene sequence: CDR1 MNHEY, CDR2 SVGAGI. The CDR3 runs 14 residues. Here the CDR3 reads CASKFTGSNYGYTF. In DNA form, the CDR3 reads TGTGCCAGCAAGTTTACAGGGTCCAACTATGGCTACACCTTC.

This clone is a singleton in its sample. V usage is TRBV7-9 and J usage is TRBJ1-4, with a possible D match to TRBD1 (6 bases). The V and J ends lost 1 base and 4 bases respectively, with 13 bases between them. The CDR3 has 16 residues. CDR1 SEHNR and CDR2 FQNEAQ come from the germline V gene (reference sequence). The CDR3, as DNA: TGTGCCAGCAGCTTAGATCTCACAGGGTTTAATGAAAAACTGTTTTTT. It codes for CASSLDLTGFNEKLFF.

The chain recombines TRBV10-2 with TRBJ2-5, with D uncertain. The length of the CDR3 is 13 residues. Germline CDR1 WSHSY, CDR2 SAAADI. Trimming shortened V by 6 bases and J by 0 bases, and 8 bases separated the two germline ends. This CDR3 reads CASRWAYQETQYF. Written as DNA, the CDR3 is TGCGCCAGCAGGTGGGCGTACCAAGAGACCCAGTACTTC.

This clone was seen only once. The gene calls are TRBV7-2 and TRBJ1-2, with TRBD1 identical over 11 bases. The CDR3 runs 14 residues. Germline CDR1 is SGHTA and CDR2 is FQGNSA. J was trimmed by 4 bases and V by 5 bases; bases with no gene match: 3. The CDR3 DNA reads as TGTGCCAGCAGCCCGGGACAGGGGGGCTATGGCTACACCTTC. It is translated as CASSPGQGGYGYTF.

The V gene is TRBV18, the J gene TRBJ2-1; 7 nucleotides match TRBD2. CDR3 length: 13 residues. V trimming: 1 base; J trimming: 8 bases; junction bases outside the gene matches: 2. Germline CDR1 KGHSH, CDR2 LQKENI. The CDR3 DNA sequence: TGTGCCAGCTCACCACGGGGGGGAGATGAGCAGTTCTTC. Its translation is CASSPRGGDEQFF.

This rearrangement joins TRBV5-6 to TRBJ1-5; D remains unclear. Trimming pared 0 bases from V and 7 bases from J, leaving 5 bases between. The CDR3 spans 12 residues. Germline CDR1 is SGHDT and CDR2 is YYEEEE. The CDR3 protein is CASSLGVQPQHF. CDR3 sequence (DNA): TGTGCCAGCAGCTTGGGGGTACAGCCCCAGCATTTT.

V usage is TRBV11-2 and J usage is TRBJ2-3; D call uncertain. The CDR3 has 13 residues. The V gene lost 1 base and the J gene lost 2 bases, with 4 bases spanning the gap. Germline V lookup: CDR1 SGHAT, CDR2 FQNNGV. CDR3: CASSLVYTDTQYF. The CDR3 DNA is TGTGCCAGCAGCTTAGTTTACACAGATACGCAGTATTTT.

The genes are TRBV7-9 and TRBJ2-1; D is unclear. Germline loops: CDR1 SEHNR, CDR2 FQNEAQ (reference sequence). The CDR3 extends over 12 amino acids. V lost 5 bases, J lost 2 bases, and 4 bases lay in between. As DNA, the CDR3 is TGTGCCAGCAGCGGGACCTACAATGAGCAGTTCTTC. Its translation is CASSGTYNEQFF. The full variable domain, with the rest looked up from reference TRBV7-9 and TRBJ2-1, is DTGVSQNPRHKITKRGQNVTFRCDPISEHNRLYWYRQTLGQGPEFLTYFQNEAQLEKSRLLSDRFSAERPKGSFSTLEIQRTEQGDSAMYLCASSGTYNEQFFGPGTRLTVL.

The chain joins TRBV5-6 to TRBJ2-7; D is possibly TRBD1 (6 bases). The germline V gene encodes CDR1 SGHDT and CDR2 YYEEEE. The CDR3 is 15 amino acids. V was shortened by 4 bases and J by 2 bases, with 16 bases between the two germline ends. The CDR3 region has the DNA TGTGCCAGCAGCGGACTGACAGGTTTCGCCTACGAGCAGTACTTC. Its protein is CASSGLTGFAYEQYF.

The chain employs TRBV27 and TRBJ2-4; 10 bases map to TRBD1. Looked up from germline, CDR1 is MNHEY and CDR2 is SMNVEV (reference sequence). There are 17 residues in the CDR3. J was trimmed by 0 bases and V by 6 bases; bases with no gene match: 8. CDR3 nucleotide sequence: TGTGCCAGCAGCCCCGGGACAGGGGTTTTAGCCAAAAACATTCAGTACTTC. Protein product: CASSPGTGVLAKNIQYF.

V is TRBV18 and J is TRBJ1-5; D is undetermined. The CDR3 extends over 12 amino acids. Germline CDR1 KGHSH, CDR2 LQKENI. The V end was cut by 4 bases, the J end by 4 bases, with 5 bases between. The CDR3, as DNA: TGTGCCAGCTCACTCGATAATCAGCCCCAGCATTTT. Protein sequence: CASSLDNQPQHF.

The V call is TRBV5-5, the J call TRBJ2-7; D ambiguous. Between the trimmed V and J ends, which lost 0 bases and 3 bases, there was a span of 13 bases. This CDR3 contains 15 residues. CDR1 is SGHKS and CDR2 is YYEKEE in the germline V gene (reference sequence). The CDR3 bases are TGTGCCAGCAGCTTGGCCACTTTGGTAGGCTACGAGCAGTACTTC. It is translated as CASSLATLVGYEQYF.

The chain has TRBV2 and TRBJ1-6; 7 positions agree with TRBD1. In germline, CDR1 is SNHLY, CDR2 FYNNEI. This CDR3 has 14 residues. J was trimmed by 6 bases and V by 6 bases; bases with no gene match: 5. The CDR3 here is CASRSDRVNSPLHF. CDR3 sequence (DNA): TGTGCCAGCAGGAGTGACAGGGTTAATTCACCCCTCCACTTT.

The CDR3 loop reads CASSKGGTSGGNTIYF. The CDR3 nucleotides are TGCGCCAGCAGCAAAGGGGGGACCTCGGGTGGAAACACCATATATTTT. This chain links TRBV5-1 with TRBJ1-3; a possible D gene is TRBD1 (6 bases). From germline, CDR1 is SGHRS and CDR2 YFSETQ. CDR3 length: 16 residues. V was trimmed by 4 bases and J by 3 bases, leaving 17 bases between them.

The chain couples TRBV27 to TRBJ1-6; 8 nucleotides match TRBD1. J was trimmed by 9 bases and V by 7 bases; bases with no gene match: 14. This CDR3 is 16 amino acids long. CDR1 is MNHEY and CDR2 is SMNVEV in the germline V gene (reference sequence). This CDR3 reads CASTKAPQGAGSPLHF. CDR3 bases: TGTGCCAGCACCAAAGCGCCCCAGGGGGCAGGTTCACCCCTCCACTTT.

The chain recombines TRBV6-1 with TRBJ2-7, with TRBD1 matching over 7 bases. The CDR3 runs 15 residues. CDR1 and CDR2 (germline): MNHNS, SASEGT. The V segment lost 2 bases and the J segment 5 bases; nucleotides outside the gene matches: 9. CDR3 residues: CASSEMGTAGNEQYF. CDR3 in DNA: TGTGCCAGCAGTGAAATGGGGACAGCTGGGAACGAGCAGTACTTC.

J is TRBJ2-6 and V is TRBV5-1; D is ambiguous. The V gene lost 0 bases and the J gene lost 3 bases, with 7 bases spanning the gap. The CDR3 loop spans 15 amino acids. CDR1 SGHRS and CDR2 YFSETQ come from the germline V gene. Here the CDR3 reads CASSLEGFGANVLTF. CDR3 in DNA: TGCGCCAGCAGCTTGGAAGGGTTTGGGGCCAACGTCCTGACTTTC.

The chain carries TRBV27 and TRBJ2-2; D might be TRBD1 (6 bases). Germline V CDR1 and CDR2: MNHEY, SMNVEV (reference sequence). The V end lost 6 bases, the J end lost 2 bases, and 19 bases lay between the germline ends. This CDR3 contains 17 residues. CDR3: CASRARTQGTNTGELFF. The CDR3 bases are TGTGCCAGCAGGGCCCGGACGCAAGGGACAAACACCGGGGAGCTGTTTTTT.

This clone was recorded once. The chain combines TRBV11-1 with TRBJ2-2, with D hard to call. This CDR3 is 15 amino acids long. From germline, CDR1 is SGHAT and CDR2 FQDESV (reference sequence). The V end was cut by 5 bases, the J end by 1 base, with 11 bases between. CDR3 DNA: TGTGCCAGCAGCCTAATCCACTTGAACACCGGGGAGCTGTTTTTT. The encoded protein is CASSLIHLNTGELFF.

The rearrangement links TRBV5-6 to TRBJ1-4, with TRBD1 as a possible D gene (6 bases). Trimming took 3 bases from V and 7 from J, leaving 16 bases between them. This CDR3 has 15 residues. Germline CDR1 reads SGHDT; CDR2 reads YYEEEE. The CDR3 nucleotides are TGTGCCAGCAGCTACAAGGGGGGAGGGTCTGAAAAACTGTTTTTT. It encodes CASSYKGGGSEKLFF.

CDR3 DNA: TGTGCCACCAGGGACAGAAGCACAGATACGCAGTATTTT. The encoded protein is CATRDRSTDTQYF. The chain employs TRBV24-1 and TRBJ2-3; weak D call: TRBD1 (6 bases). Germline V gives CDR1 KGHDR, CDR2 SFDVKD. The CDR3 has 13 residues. The V gene lost 7 bases and the J gene lost 0 bases, with 7 bases spanning the gap.

The chain uses TRBV25-1 and TRBJ1-2; D is unresolved. V was cut by 6 bases and J by 8 bases, with 4 bases left in between. Germline V gives CDR1 MGHDK, CDR2 SYGVNS. This CDR3 spans 9 amino acids. The CDR3 coding sequence is TGTGCCAGCAGAGGGGGCTACACCTTC. Translation: CASRGGYTF.